This record concerns one T cell receptor (beta chain) sequence. The target of this receptor is not known. No clone much larger than this one lies a single base away; base qualities are absent. The data are from a study of cytotoxic CD8 clonotypes in ibrutinib-treated CLL (dated by TCRdb to the early 2020s). Concerning the study at large: In this cohort, 15 patients were treatment-naive and roughly 10 were relapsed/refractory, while around 17 had unmutated IGHV. All remission and progressive disease samples were collected while patients were still receiving ibrutinib. Partial responses were observed in 24 patients and complete responses in 2; after a median follow-up of about 69 months, remission was maintained in 14 patients and progression was observed in about twelve. Samples averaged approximately 260,000 productive templates and around 91,000 productive rearrangements. Response samples were taken after a median of approximately 12 months on treatment, ranging from about 6 to 36 months. Cryopreserved peripheral blood mononuclear cells were collected before treatment, at response, and at either disease progression or sustained remission. Of the 86 people in the trial, approximately 24 had longitudinal samples available.

This sample's time point label indicates: approximately 11 months on ibrutinib. For TCR beta library preparation, 1.5 to 2 micrograms of genomic DNA were extracted from the cryopreserved PBMCs. Longitudinal blood samples from CLL patients receiving ibrutinib monotherapy were subjected to high-throughput TCR beta sequencing. The patients were enrolled in a single-center, open-label phase 2 trial of ibrutinib monotherapy. The CDR3 runs 15 residues from the cysteine to the phenylalanine. The read is trimmed to its CDR3 DNA, 45 bases read in frame from base 1. CDR1 and CDR2, looked up from the germline V gene, are SGHTA and FQGNSA. Relative to germline, V is missing 3 bases and J is missing 3 bases, with 7 bases of the junction outside any gene match. Each clonotype received, on average, about 9.7x coverage in deep resolution sequencing performed on a MiSeq, where the target depth lay between 1 in 1 million and 1 in 200,000 T cells. The immunoSEQ hsTCRB Kit was used to generate TCR beta libraries. From the authors' description of their analysis: The data were analyzed with ImmunoSEQ Analyzer and ImmunoSEQ Data Assistant, and V, D and J gene assignments followed IMGT definitions. Clonality was computed as one minus normalized Shannon entropy of productive rearrangement frequencies, ranging from 0 to 1. Only overrepresented clonotypes making up at least 0.05% of each patient's repertoire were included in the public clonotype analysis. More than ten repertoires from age-matched healthy donors, obtained from immuneACCESS, served as clonality controls. What TCRdb holds here is the immuneACCESS table cut down to in-frame rearrangements. Part of the clones is not present; checked against another copy, under half of the missing clones reflect an unresolved V gene, and the others are unexplained. V, J and clone size reflect that table, while D and trimming were determined from the DNA. The sample includes roughly 160,000 clones, with roughly 80% observed a single time. Roughly 2% of the sample is in the top ten clones.

Points the paper makes about the study in general: Public clonotypes were rare and either shrank or stayed stable during treatment, and the rise in clonality at ibrutinib response reflected expansion of private clonotypes. Baseline clonality was found to be higher than that of age-matched healthy donors and was strongly correlated with circulating CD8+ T-cell counts. At ibrutinib response clonality went up, during sustained remission it held steady, and at progression it dropped back toward baseline. Sampling times were not matched between patients in sustained remission and patients whose disease was progressing, and lymph node repertoires were not examined.

The sequence was obtained from a human donor with chronic lymphocytic leukemia. This chain is built from TRBV7-2 and TRBJ1-2, and TRBD1 matches 7 of the central bases. The source material was PBMCs, sampled after 12 months of ibrutinib treatment. The CDR3 loop reads CASSLHRGRDYGYTF. The DNA sequence follows: TGTGCCAGCAGCTTGCACAGGGGCAGAGACTATGGCTACACCTTC.